The 22 T cell receptor beta chains in this list originate from one sample, sequenced in a study of blood T cells in healthy people across ages. Through a sample-barcoded 5' primer and a J-beta primer mix, a second PCR was run for roughly 7 to 11 cycles. Each CDR3 protein gets one entry after TCRdb re-called the 5' RACE reads with MiXCR. The sample contains around 710,000 distinct CDR3 sequences, about 40% of which appear only once. The specimen sequenced was blood. These receptors were collected from a woman in her sixties or seventies in good health.

This clonotype appeared many times. J is TRBJ2-1 and V is TRBV20-1; 8 bases fit TRBD2. The length of the CDR3 is 18 residues. Unmatched junction bases numbered 17, after V lost 5 bases and J lost 2 bases. In germline, CDR1 is DFQATT, CDR2 SNEGSKA (reference sequence). The CDR3 reads CSAPRRQGREAAYNEQFF. The CDR3 DNA is TGCAGTGCTCCCCGCCGTCAGGGGCGGGAGGCCGCCTACAATGAGCAGTTCTTC.

As concerns this clonotype: A clone one base away is much larger, so this may be a read error. The chain combines TRBV3-1 with TRBJ2-1, with TRBD2 as a possible D gene (5 bases). The V and J ends lost 4 bases and 7 bases respectively, with 11 bases between them. The CDR3 runs 13 residues. Germline loops: CDR1 LGHDT, CDR2 YNNKEL (reference sequence). The CDR3 loop reads CASSRLSGNEQFF. CDR3 DNA sequence: TGTGCCAGCAGCCGATTGTCGGGGAATGAGCAGTTCTTC.

Turning to this clonotype: Germline is not matched at one junction end, which may reflect a read error. The chain couples TRBV6-5 to TRBJ2-2; D possibly corresponds to TRBD2 (6 bases). Germline CDR1 and CDR2: MNHEY and SVGAGI. The CDR3 loop spans 14 amino acids. CDR3 DNA sequence: TGTGCCAGCAGTCAGGAACCGAACACCGGGGGGCTGTTTTTT. Its protein is CASSQEPNTGGLFF.

The table lists this clonotype with a count of one. The CDR3 protein is CASRERVQPQHF. CDR3 DNA: TGTGCCAGCAGGGAAAGGGTTCAGCCCCAGCATTTT. The chain has TRBV2 and TRBJ1-5; no firm D call. With 6 bases removed from V and 6 bases from J, the gap between germline ends came to 9 bases. CDR1 is SNHLY, CDR2 FYNNEI, per germline. CDR3 length: 12 residues.

CDR3 sequence reads: CASSFGDPIGSLHF. In DNA, the CDR3 is TGTGCCAGCAGTTTTGGGGATCCTATAGGATCCCTCCACTTT. The V gene is TRBV28, the J gene TRBJ1-6, with D hard to call. Between the trimmed V and J ends, which lost 3 bases and 14 bases, there was a span of 17 bases. The CDR3 sequence is 14 residues long. CDR1 and CDR2 (germline): MDHEN, SYDVKM.

V gene TRBV5-1 combines with J gene TRBJ2-7; the D is unclear. This CDR3 is 11 amino acids long. Germline V gene sequence: CDR1 SGHRS, CDR2 YFSETQ. Trimming pared 10 bases from V and 7 bases from J, leaving 15 bases between. The CDR3 nucleotides read TGCGCCGGCAACCCAGTTTTAGAGCAGTACTTC. Its protein is CAGNPVLEQYF.

V usage is TRBV20-1 and J usage is TRBJ1-1; 8 bases match TRBD1. CDR3 size: 13 residues. Germline V gene data show CDR1 as DFQATT and CDR2 as SNEGSKA (reference sequence). V shed 5 bases and J 1 base; nucleotides not matched to a gene: 3. CDR3 in amino acids: CSAPGGPNTEAFF. CDR3 in DNA: TGCAGTGCTCCAGGGGGCCCGAACACTGAAGCTTTCTTT.

This clonotype was found once. CDR3: CASSYATSLDTQYF. CDR3 nucleotide sequence: TGTGCCAGCAGTTACGCGACTTCATTGGATACGCAGTATTTT. The J gene is TRBJ2-3, the V gene TRBV6-6, with no clear D. The germline V gene encodes CDR1 MNHNY and CDR2 SVGAGI (reference sequence). There are 14 residues in the CDR3. V was clipped by 2 bases and J by 6 bases, with 12 bases between them.

The J gene is TRBJ2-5, the V gene TRBV27; D possibly corresponds to TRBD2 (5 bases). The CDR3 runs to 15 residues. With 2 bases removed from V and 5 bases from J, the gap between germline ends came to 15 bases. The germline V gene has CDR1 MNHEY and CDR2 SMNVEV (reference sequence). The chain's CDR3 is CASSLGASLWETQYF. The CDR3 nucleotides read TGTGCCAGCAGTTTAGGAGCTAGCTTGTGGGAGACCCAGTACTTC.

V and J are TRBV5-1 and TRBJ2-1, with 7 positions matching TRBD2. The CDR3 loop spans 15 amino acids. In germline, CDR1 is SGHRS, CDR2 YFSETQ. The V segment lost 1 base and the J segment 5 bases; nucleotides outside the gene matches: 6. Written as DNA, the CDR3 is TGCGCCAGCAGCTTGTGGGGGGGAGGGAACAATGAGCAGTTCTTC. Protein sequence: CASSLWGGGNNEQFF.

This chain uses TRBV27 with TRBJ1-1; 7 bases are shared with TRBD1. Germline-derived CDR1 and CDR2 are MNHEY and SMNVEV (reference sequence). The CDR3 is 18 amino acids. V gave up 5 bases and J gave up 5 bases; unmatched junction bases: 20. The CDR3, as DNA: TGTGCCAGCAGTCCCTCCCTCTACAGGGGAGGAGTTCGGACTGAAGCTTTCTTT. It encodes CASSPSLYRGGVRTEAFF.

In its sample, this clonotype was seen a few times. The V gene is TRBV3-1, the J gene TRBJ2-1, with 14 bases identical to TRBD2. The CDR3 is 16 residues long. The germline V gene has CDR1 LGHDT and CDR2 YNNKEL (reference sequence). V lost 3 bases, J lost 6 bases, and 4 bases stayed unmatched. The CDR3 reads CASSHQGLAGANEQFF. The CDR3 nucleotides read TGTGCCAGCAGCCACCAGGGACTAGCGGGGGCCAATGAGCAGTTCTTC.

This chain connects TRBV7-9 to TRBJ1-2, with D possibly being TRBD1 (6 bases). Germline V gives CDR1 SEHNR, CDR2 FQNEAQ (reference sequence). V was clipped by 2 bases and J by 2 bases, with 15 bases between them. The CDR3 is 16 residues long. This CDR3 reads CASSLPGQEENYGYTF. The CDR3 DNA sequence: TGTGCCAGCAGCTTACCGGGACAAGAGGAGAACTATGGCTACACCTTC.

The chain combines TRBV19 with TRBJ2-4; D tentatively fits TRBD1 or TRBD2 (5 bases each). Germline loops: CDR1 LNHDA, CDR2 SQIVND (reference sequence). Deletions cut 5 bases from V and 2 bases from J, with 19 bases between. The CDR3 runs 17 residues. CDR3 sequence reads: CASSVLDLGRTKNIQYF. Written as DNA, the CDR3 is TGTGCCAGTAGTGTACTAGACCTGGGACGGACCAAAAACATTCAGTACTTC.

This CDR3 is CASRPLGQSYNEQFF. As DNA, the CDR3 is TGTGCCAGCAGGCCACTAGGACAATCCTACAATGAGCAGTTCTTC. The V call is TRBV2, the J call TRBJ2-1, with D perhaps being TRBD1 or TRBD2 (5 bases each). Trimming took off 6 bases at V and 1 base at J, with 13 bases between the two ends. The germline V gene encodes CDR1 SNHLY and CDR2 FYNNEI. The CDR3 covers 15 residues.

Many counts were recorded for this clonotype. The chain has TRBV9 and TRBJ2-1, with 13 bases aligning to TRBD2. Germline V lookup: CDR1 SGDLS, CDR2 YYNGEE. The length of the CDR3 is 20 residues. Unmatched junction bases numbered 17, after V lost 4 bases and J lost 4 bases. The CDR3 loop is CASSPRLAGGPGESYNEQFF. The DNA for the CDR3 is TGTGCCAGCAGCCCAAGACTAGCGGGGGGTCCCGGGGAGTCTTACAATGAGCAGTTCTTC.

This sequence joins TRBV6-4 and TRBJ2-1; TRBD2 matches 7 bases. Germline V gene sequence: CDR1 MRHNA, CDR2 SNTAGT. Trimming at V came to 8 bases and at J to 0 bases, leaving 10 bases not matched to a gene. The CDR3 runs to 16 residues. The chain's CDR3 is CASVTTSASSYNEQFF. In DNA, the CDR3 is TGTGCCAGCGTAACCACTAGCGCCAGCTCCTACAATGAGCAGTTCTTC.

The chain links TRBV27 to TRBJ1-2; D unclear. V dropped 7 bases and J dropped 0 bases, with 21 bases sitting between them. The CDR3 is 17 amino acids. Germline-derived CDR1 and CDR2 are MNHEY and SMNVEV (reference sequence). CDR3 sequence (DNA): TGTGCCAGCAACCCCGGGGAGGGCCGGAGCCCTAACTATGGCTACACCTTC. Translated, it gives CASNPGEGRSPNYGYTF.

With respect to this clonotype: The junction departs from germline at one end; a sequencing error may be responsible. This chain joins TRBV5-1 and TRBJ2-1, with a weak D call TRBD1 (5 bases). The length of the CDR3 is 17 residues. CDR1 is SGHRS, CDR2 YFSETQ, per germline. CDR3 nucleotides: TGTGCCAGCAGCGCACCGCCTCAGGGCAAAAGAATTAATGAGCAGTTCTTC. Encoded protein: CASSAPPQGKRINEQFF.

This clonotype showed up just a few times. The chain has TRBV5-1 and TRBJ2-1; TRBD2 agrees at 11 bases. Germline CDR1 is SGHRS and CDR2 is YFSETQ. Losses at the gene ends were 6 bases for V and 5 bases for J; bases not matched to a gene: 7. This CDR3 has 15 residues. The CDR3 DNA follows: TGCGCCAGCAACCCACTAGCGGGGGCCGACAATGAGCAGTTCTTC. Protein product: CASNPLAGADNEQFF. The entire variable domain, with the rest obtained from reference TRBV5-1 and TRBJ2-1, is as follows: KAGVTQTPRYLIKTRGQQVTLSCSPISGHRSVSWYQQTPGQGLQFLFEYFSETQRNKGNFPGRFSGRQFSNSRSEMNVSTLELGDSALYLCASNPLAGADNEQFFGPGTRLTVL.

This clonotype was seen a few times. The rearrangement uses TRBV20-1 and TRBJ2-1; 9 bases agree with TRBD2. V was pared by 6 bases and J by 1 base, with 10 bases of the junction left unmatched. The CDR3 loop spans 16 amino acids. Germline V gene lookup returns CDR1 DFQATT and CDR2 SNEGSKA (reference sequence). The CDR3, as DNA: TGCAGTGCCCTGACCTCTAGCGGGGCATCCTACAATGAGCAGTTCTTC. As protein: CSALTSSGASYNEQFF.

On this clonotype itself: A read error may explain this, as a much larger clone is one base away. This chain uses TRBV20-1 with TRBJ1-1; D ambiguous. V was clipped by 3 bases and J by 4 bases, with 12 bases between them. Germline loops: CDR1 DFQATT, CDR2 SNEGSKA (reference sequence). The CDR3 totals 13 residues. The CDR3 here is CSARSEMSTEAFF. In DNA form, the CDR3 reads TGCAGTGCTAGGTCAGAGATGAGCACTGAAGCTTTCTTT.